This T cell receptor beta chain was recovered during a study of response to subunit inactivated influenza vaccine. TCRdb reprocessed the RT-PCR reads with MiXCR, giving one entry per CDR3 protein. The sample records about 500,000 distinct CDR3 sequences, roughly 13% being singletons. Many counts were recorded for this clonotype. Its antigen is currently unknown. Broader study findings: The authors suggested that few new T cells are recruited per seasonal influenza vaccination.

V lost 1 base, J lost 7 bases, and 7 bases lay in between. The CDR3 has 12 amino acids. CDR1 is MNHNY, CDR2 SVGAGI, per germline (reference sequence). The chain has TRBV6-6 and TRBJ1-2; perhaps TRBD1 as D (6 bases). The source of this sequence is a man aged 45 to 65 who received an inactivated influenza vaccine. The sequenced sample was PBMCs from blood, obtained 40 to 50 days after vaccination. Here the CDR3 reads CASSYFRGGYTF. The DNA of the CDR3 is TGTGCCAGCAGTTACTTCAGGGGTGGCTACACCTTC.